This T cell receptor beta chain was captured in a study of CD8 T cell repertoires and HIV-1 epitope variants. For the study at large: Separate wells received one of Twenty-five Gag or Nef variant peptides. Epitopes were three Gag families plus Nef HW9 and YT9. An uncultured baseline aliquot held 1M T cells. Study-wide points: Most of the nine antigen-specific clonotypes appeared cross-reactive to autologous or escape variants.

With regard to this clone: The antigen is undetermined.

The data were produced by immunoSEQ multiplex PCR, yet TCRdb's version contains in-frame clones alone and is incomplete. The repertoire includes approximately 90,000 clones, around 75% of them detected once, and roughly 24% sits in the top ten. The J segment lost 3 bases and the V segment lost 6 bases, leaving 20 bases of the junction unmatched. Germline-derived CDR1 and CDR2 are SGHAT and FQNNGV. The CDR3 runs 18 residues. Sequencing was done on a sample of uncultured baseline CD8+ T cells from peripheral blood mononuclear cells (PBMCs). The chain links TRBV11-2 to TRBJ2-7, with 7 bases fitting TRBD1. The clonotype originates from a male donor with HIV. Here the CDR3 reads CASSPGTEYSFLSYEQYF. The CDR3 DNA sequence: TGTGCCAGCAGTCCCGGGACAGAGTATTCCTTTTTGAGCTACGAGCAGTACTTC.